These 26 T cell receptor beta chains share one sample of origin, sequenced in a study of identical twins. TCRdb reprocessed the 5' RACE reads with MiXCR, giving one entry per CDR3 protein. Here the sample spans 200,000 to 250,000 distinct CDR3 sequences, around 8% being singletons. This same sample was also taken into another study, of yellow fever vaccine responses in identical twins.

Sequenced sample: memory (CD45RO+) T cells sorted from blood. The receptors were gathered from a woman younger than 35 in good health.

This clonotype showed up many times. The chain has TRBV20-1 and TRBJ2-5; unclear D gene. Trimming left V 5 bases short and J 2 bases short, with 3 bases between. Germline V gene data show CDR1 as DFQATT and CDR2 as SNEGSKA (reference sequence). The CDR3 has 10 residues. CDR3 sequence reads: CSAEQETQYF. The CDR3 region has the DNA TGCAGTGCTGAACAAGAGACCCAGTACTTC.

The V and J genes are TRBV6-1 and TRBJ1-5; no firm D call. This CDR3 contains 13 residues. CDR1 is MNHNS, CDR2 SASEGT, per germline. The CDR3 is CAIRAGGNQPQHF. For the CDR3, the DNA is TGTGCGATAAGGGCAGGCGGCAATCAGCCCCAGCATTTT.

This clonotype was detected many times. The chain links TRBV5-1 to TRBJ2-1, with 9 bases identical to TRBD1. Trimming removed 6 bases from V and 5 bases from J; junction bases left unmatched: 9. Germline V gene data show CDR1 as SGHRS and CDR2 as YFSETQ. This CDR3 has 15 residues. The CDR3 loop is CASNPRDRVHNEQFF. The CDR3 bases are TGCGCCAGCAACCCCCGGGACAGGGTCCACAATGAGCAGTTCTTC.

This clonotype has at least ten counts. J is TRBJ1-5 and V is TRBV12-3 or TRBV12-4; D is unclear. Trimming stripped 3 bases from V and 5 bases from J, with 8 bases between. This CDR3 comprises 13 residues. CDR3 bases: TGTGCCAGCAGTTTCCCGCCTTATCAGCCCCAGCATTTT. As protein: CASSFPPYQPQHF.

The sample holds many counts of this clonotype. The CDR3 loop is CSVALRGTEAFF. DNA of the CDR3: TGCAGCGTTGCGTTACGGGGCACTGAAGCTTTCTTT. The rearrangement joins TRBV29-1 to TRBJ1-1; D remains unclear. V lost 4 bases, J lost 4 bases, and 10 bases lay in between. The germline gives CDR1 SQVTM, CDR2 ANQGSEA. The CDR3 is 12 residues long. Using reference TRBV29-1 and TRBJ1-1 for the parts outside the CDR3, the full variable domain is SAVISQKPSRDICQRGTSLTIQCQVDSQVTMMFWYRQQPGQSLTLIATANQGSEATYESGFVIDKFPISRPNLTFSTLTVSNMSPEDSSIYLCSVALRGTEAFFGQGTRLTVV.

This clonotype occurred a few times. In DNA, the CDR3 is TGTGCCAGCAGCTCAGGGGACATTAGATACTATGGCTACACCTTC. This codes for CASSSGDIRYYGYTF. The V call is TRBV3-1, the J call TRBJ1-2; TRBD1 might be the D (6 bases). Per the germline V gene, CDR1 is LGHDT and CDR2 is YNNKEL (reference sequence). Trimming pared 5 bases from V and 3 bases from J, leaving 16 bases between. This CDR3 is built from 15 residues.

This clonotype has just a few counts. This chain links TRBV9 with TRBJ2-5, with 10 bases aligning to TRBD2. V shed 3 bases, J shed 5 bases, and the junction held 4 bases outside the gene matches. This CDR3 is 14 amino acids long. Germline V lookup: CDR1 SGDLS, CDR2 YYNGEE. CDR3 nucleotide sequence: TGTGCCAGCAGCGCGGGACTAGCGTGGGAGACCCAGTACTTC. Its translation is CASSAGLAWETQYF.

This clonotype occurred many times. The rearrangement uses TRBV28 and TRBJ2-1, with TRBD2 matching 16 bases. Germline values: CDR1 MDHEN, CDR2 SYDVKM. Trimming at V came to 6 bases and at J to 7 bases, leaving 9 bases not matched to a gene. The CDR3 length is 17 residues. The CDR3 sequence is CASSTGLAGGHLNEQFF. The CDR3 DNA reads TGTGCCAGCAGCACGGGACTAGCGGGAGGGCATCTAAATGAGCAGTTCTTC.

This clonotype turned up a few times. The V call is TRBV12-3 or TRBV12-4, the J call TRBJ2-1; D tentatively reads TRBD1 or TRBD2 (5 bases each). V gave up 5 bases and J gave up 4 bases, with 15 bases separating them. The CDR3 length is 15 residues. The CDR3 loop reads CASSDGASVYNEQFF. As DNA, the CDR3 is TGTGCCAGCAGTGACGGGGCTTCCGTATACAATGAGCAGTTCTTC.

This clonotype has more than one count but fewer than ten. CDR3 bases: TGTGCCAGCAGCTTCACTGGGGGAGTCACAGATACGCAGTATTTT. Its translation is CASSFTGGVTDTQYF. The chain has TRBV7-8 and TRBJ2-3; D could derive from TRBD1 or TRBD2 (5 bases each). Trimming left V 3 bases short and J 2 bases short, with 12 bases between. The CDR3 is 15 residues long. Germline CDR1 and CDR2: SGHVS and FQNEAQ.

This CDR3 reads CASSLLRDRPTDTQYF. CDR3 in DNA: TGTGCCAGCAGCTTACTAAGGGACAGACCCACAGATACGCAGTATTTT. This chain joins TRBV7-8 and TRBJ2-3; 7 positions match TRBD1. Germline CDR1 is SGHVS and CDR2 is FQNEAQ. The trim removed 2 bases at V and 2 bases at J, leaving 7 bases unmatched. CDR3 length: 16 amino acids. The full variable domain, with the rest looked up from reference TRBV7-8 and TRBJ2-3, is GAGVSQSPRYKVAKRGQDVALRCDPISGHVSLFWYQQALGQGPEFLTYFQNEAQLDKSGLPSDRFFAERPEGSVSTLKIQRTQQEDSAVYLCASSLLRDRPTDTQYFGPGTRLTVL.

The chain employs TRBV11-2 and TRBJ2-3; D call uncertain. Germline CDR1 SGHAT, CDR2 FQNNGV. Trimming left V 1 base short and J 5 bases short, with 7 bases between. The length of the CDR3 is 13 residues. CDR3 coding DNA: TGTGCCAGCAGCTTAGGGCAAATAGATACGCAGTATTTT. This codes for CASSLGQIDTQYF.

This clonotype was found a few times. The chain links TRBV7-2 to TRBJ2-7, with no clear D. From germline, CDR1 is SGHTA and CDR2 FQGNSA. This CDR3 is built from 14 residues. Trimming took off 1 base at V and 0 bases at J, with 7 bases between the two ends. CDR3 coding DNA: TGTGCCAGCAGCTTAGTGCAGGACTCCTACGAGCAGTACTTC. Its translation: CASSLVQDSYEQYF. The full variable domain, with the rest looked up from reference TRBV7-2 and TRBJ2-7, is GAGVSQSPSNKVTEKGKDVELRCDPISGHTALYWYRQSLGQGLEFLIYFQGNSAPDKSGLPSDRFSAERTGGSVSTLTIQRTQQEDSAVYLCASSLVQDSYEQYFGPGTRLTVT.

This clonotype was seen more than once but under ten times. CDR3: CATSRDGVGWTGNTIYF. CDR3 coding DNA: TGTGCCACCAGCAGAGATGGGGTAGGGTGGACTGGAAACACCATATATTTT. The chain uses TRBV15 and TRBJ1-3; D is undetermined. CDR3 length equals 17 residues. Germline V CDR1 and CDR2: LNHNV, YYDKDF (reference sequence). Trimming shortened V by 0 bases and J by 2 bases, and 14 bases separated the two germline ends.

This clonotype has at least ten counts. This chain joins TRBV20-1 and TRBJ2-1; D may correspond to TRBD1 or TRBD2 (6 bases each). Germline V CDR1 and CDR2: DFQATT, SNEGSKA (reference sequence). The CDR3 totals 15 residues. The CDR3 region is CSPYSGPLRGGEQFF. CDR3 in DNA: TGCAGCCCATACAGCGGGCCTTTAAGAGGGGGTGAGCAGTTCTTC.

The chain combines TRBV6-4 with TRBJ2-2, with TRBD1 identical over 9 bases. This CDR3 comprises 16 residues. CDR1 is MRHNA, CDR2 SNTAGT, per germline. The ends lost 4 bases at V and 7 bases at J; junction bases unmatched: 10. CDR3 sequence (DNA): TGTGCCAGCAGTGGAACCGGGACAGGGAGTGTCGGGGAGCTGTTTTTT. Translated, it gives CASSGTGTGSVGELFF.

Notes on this clonotype: A clone one base away is much larger, so this may be a read error. The rearrangement uses TRBV7-2 and TRBJ2-4; TRBD1 agrees at 7 bases. The CDR3 sequence is 13 residues long. V lost 2 bases and J lost 7; bases outside the gene matches: 2. The germline V gene encodes CDR1 SGHTA and CDR2 FQGNSA. CDR3 sequence (DNA): TGTGCCAGCAGCTTACAGGGGGTGAACATTCAGTACTTC. It yields the protein CASSLQGVNIQYF. The variable domain in full, completed from reference TRBV7-2 and TRBJ2-4, reads GAGVSQSPSNKVTEKGKDVELRCDPISGHTALYWYRQSLGQGLEFLIYFQGNSAPDKSGLPSDRFSAERTGGSVSTLTIQRTQQEDSAVYLCASSLQGVNIQYFGAGTRLSVL.

This clonotype was recorded at least ten times. The V and J genes are TRBV10-3 and TRBJ2-6; D ambiguous. CDR1 ENHRY and CDR2 SYGVKD come from the germline V gene. This CDR3 is built from 11 residues. The V and J ends lost 10 bases and 3 bases respectively, with 4 bases between them. DNA for the CDR3: TGTGCCACAAATGGGGCCAACGTCCTGACTTTC. It translates to CATNGANVLTF.

This clonotype was counted many times. The V and J genes are TRBV4-1 and TRBJ2-3; 7 bases map to TRBD2. J gave up 5 bases and V 1 base, and 3 bases lay outside the gene matches. The CDR3 sequence is 14 residues long. CDR1 MGHRA and CDR2 YSYEKL come from the germline V gene. The chain's CDR3 is CASSQGEGKDTQYF. The CDR3 DNA reads TGCGCCAGCAGCCAAGGGGAGGGGAAAGATACGCAGTATTTT.

The chain joins TRBV12-3 or TRBV12-4 to TRBJ2-4; D gene uncertain. This CDR3 is built from 15 residues. Trimming left V 6 bases short and J 1 base short, with 13 bases between. CDR3 sequence: CASRAASAAKNIQYF. The CDR3 DNA reads TGTGCCAGCAGGGCCGCTAGTGCGGCCAAAAACATTCAGTACTTC.

This clonotype has at least ten counts. The chain recombines TRBV20-1 with TRBJ1-6, with 8 bases fitting TRBD1. Trimming took 6 bases from V and 5 from J; bases not matched to a gene: 6. The CDR3 contains 14 residues. Per the germline V gene, CDR1 is DFQATT and CDR2 is SNEGSKA (reference sequence). This CDR3 is CSAQTDRDNSPLHF. The CDR3 nucleotides read TGCAGTGCCCAAACGGACAGGGATAATTCACCCCTCCACTTT.

The CDR3 DNA reads as TGCAGTGGTCTCCGGGACAGGTTAAAAAACACTGAAGCTTTCTTT. Translating gives CSGLRDRLKNTEAFF. The chain combines TRBV20-1 with TRBJ1-1, with 8 bases that match TRBD1. The ends lost 7 bases at V and 2 bases at J; junction bases unmatched: 12. Germline V CDR1 and CDR2: DFQATT, SNEGSKA (reference sequence). This CDR3 is 15 amino acids long.

In its sample, this clonotype is medium-sized. The chain employs TRBV27 and TRBJ2-1; TRBD2 aligns across 7 bases. The ends lost 2 bases at V and 5 bases at J; junction bases unmatched: 3. CDR1 is MNHEY, CDR2 SMNVEV, per germline (reference sequence). This CDR3 has 14 amino acids. The CDR3 nucleotides read TGTGCCAGCAGTTTAGGCGGGGGTGACAATGAGCAGTTCTTC. It is translated as CASSLGGGDNEQFF.

The chain has TRBV10-3 and TRBJ2-3; maybe TRBD1 (6 bases). Deletions cut 4 bases from V and 3 bases from J, with 11 bases between. Germline V CDR1 and CDR2: ENHRY, SYGVKD. The CDR3 extends over 14 amino acids. The CDR3 loop reads CAISAGVITDTQYF. The CDR3 DNA reads TGTGCCATCAGTGCAGGGGTAATTACAGATACGCAGTATTTT.

This clonotype has at least ten counts. The chain joins TRBV3-1 to TRBJ1-4; 7 bases map to TRBD1. Germline V gives CDR1 LGHDT, CDR2 YNNKEL (reference sequence). J gave up 7 bases and V 6 bases, and 5 bases lay outside the gene matches. CDR3 length: 13 amino acids. CDR3 region: CASRQGPAEKLFF. Written as DNA, the CDR3 is TGTGCCAGCAGACAGGGGCCTGCTGAAAAACTGTTTTTT.

In this sample, this clonotype turned up many times. This chain joins TRBV5-1 and TRBJ1-2, with D unclear. The germline V gene encodes CDR1 SGHRS and CDR2 YFSETQ. Trimming removed 1 base at V and 8 bases at J, with 12 bases between. The CDR3 is 13 residues long. The CDR3 DNA sequence: TGCGCCAGCAGCTTGCGGCCTAGTTACGGCTACACCTTC. This sequence encodes CASSLRPSYGYTF.